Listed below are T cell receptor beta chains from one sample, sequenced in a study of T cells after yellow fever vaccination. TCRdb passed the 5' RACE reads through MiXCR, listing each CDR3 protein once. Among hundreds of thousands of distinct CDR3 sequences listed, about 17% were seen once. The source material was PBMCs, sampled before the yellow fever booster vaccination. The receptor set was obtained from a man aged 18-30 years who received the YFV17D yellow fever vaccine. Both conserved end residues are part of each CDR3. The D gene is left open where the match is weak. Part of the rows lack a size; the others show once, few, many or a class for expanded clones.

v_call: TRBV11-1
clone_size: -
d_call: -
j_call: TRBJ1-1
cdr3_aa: CASSLTRGGEAFF
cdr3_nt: TGTGCCAGCAGCTTAACCCGTGGCGGTGAAGCTTTCTTT

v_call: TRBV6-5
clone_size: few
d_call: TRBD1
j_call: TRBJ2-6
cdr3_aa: CASSYADRGFPGANVLTF
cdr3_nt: TGTGCCAGCAGTTATGCCGACAGGGGATTCCCTGGGGCCAACGTCCTGACTTTC

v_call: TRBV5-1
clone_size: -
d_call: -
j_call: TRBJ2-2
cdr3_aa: CASSRGTSNTGELFF
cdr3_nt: TGCGCCAGCAGCAGAGGGACATCGAACACCGGGGAGCTGTTTTTT

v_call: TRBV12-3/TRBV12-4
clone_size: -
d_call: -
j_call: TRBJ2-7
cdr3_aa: CASSLVGGEQYF
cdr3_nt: TGTGCCAGCAGTTTAGTGGGGGGCGAGCAGTACTTC

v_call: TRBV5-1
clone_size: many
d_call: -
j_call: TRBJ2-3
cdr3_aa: CASSSRAGTDTQYF
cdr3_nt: TGCGCCAGCAGCTCTCGGGCAGGAACAGATACGCAGTATTTT

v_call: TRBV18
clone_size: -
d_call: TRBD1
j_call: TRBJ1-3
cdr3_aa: CASSEGQLTSGNTIYF
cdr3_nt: TGTGCCAGCTCCGAGGGACAGCTCACCTCTGGAAACACCATATATTTT

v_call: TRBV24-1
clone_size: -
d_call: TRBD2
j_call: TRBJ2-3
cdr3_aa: CATSGPGLAGGSDTQYF
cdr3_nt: TGTGCCACCAGTGGCCCGGGACTAGCGGGGGGTTCGGATACGCAGTATTTT

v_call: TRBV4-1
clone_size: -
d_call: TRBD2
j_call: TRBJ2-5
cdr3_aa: CASRPAGGAVETQYF
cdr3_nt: TGCGCCAGCAGACCTGCCGGGGGGGCTGTAGAGACCCAGTACTTC

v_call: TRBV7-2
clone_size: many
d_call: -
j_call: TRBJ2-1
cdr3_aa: CASSITLGSYNEQFF
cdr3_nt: TGTGCCAGCAGCATAACACTAGGCTCCTACAATGAGCAGTTCTTC

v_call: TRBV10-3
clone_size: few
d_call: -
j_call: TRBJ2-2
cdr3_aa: CAISESMDSSNTGELFF
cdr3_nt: TGTGCCATCAGTGAGTCGATGGACAGCTCGAACACCGGGGAGCTGTTTTTT

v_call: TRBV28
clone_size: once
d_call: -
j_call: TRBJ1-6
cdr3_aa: CASTGPGGSYNSPLHF
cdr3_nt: TGTGCCAGCACGGGTCCAGGAGGGTCCTATAATTCACCCCTCCACTTT

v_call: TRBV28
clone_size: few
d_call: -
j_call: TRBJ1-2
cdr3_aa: CASSTLGRTGYTF
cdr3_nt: TGTGCCAGCAGCACCCTCGGGAGGACAGGCTACACCTTC

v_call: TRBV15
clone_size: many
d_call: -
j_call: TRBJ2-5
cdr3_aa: CATSINRAAQETQYF
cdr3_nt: TGTGCCACCAGCATCAATAGGGCGGCCCAAGAGACCCAGTACTTC

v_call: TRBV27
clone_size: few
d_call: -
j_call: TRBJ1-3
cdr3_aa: CASSFRGSARVGNTIYF
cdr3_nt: TGTGCCAGCAGTTTCCGTGGTTCCGCTCGGGTAGGAAACACCATATATTTT

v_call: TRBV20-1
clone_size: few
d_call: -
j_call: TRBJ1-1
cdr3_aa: CSARDLGRGFTEAFF
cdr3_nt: TGCAGTGCTAGAGATTTGGGTCGGGGGTTCACTGAAGCTTTCTTT

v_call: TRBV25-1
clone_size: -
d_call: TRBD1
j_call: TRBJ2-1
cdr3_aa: CASSDHRDRAYNEQFF
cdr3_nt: TGTGCCAGCAGTGATCACCGGGACAGGGCCTACAATGAGCAGTTCTTC

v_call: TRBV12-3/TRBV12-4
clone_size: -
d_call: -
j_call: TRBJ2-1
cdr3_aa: CASSLDIAAHEQFF
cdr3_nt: TGTGCCAGCAGCTTGGACATAGCGGCGCATGAGCAGTTCTTC

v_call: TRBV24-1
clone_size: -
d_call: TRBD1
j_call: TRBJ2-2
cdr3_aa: CATAAGTGYGTGELFF
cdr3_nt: TGTGCCACAGCCGCCGGGACAGGGTATGGCACCGGGGAGCTGTTTTTT

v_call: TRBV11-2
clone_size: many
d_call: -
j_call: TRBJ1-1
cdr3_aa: CASSLGAVTEAFF
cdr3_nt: TGTGCCAGCAGCTTAGGAGCAGTCACTGAAGCTTTCTTT

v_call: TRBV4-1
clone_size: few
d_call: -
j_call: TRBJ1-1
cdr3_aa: CASSQAEFTEAFF
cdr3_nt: TGCGCCAGCAGCCAAGCCGAATTTACTGAAGCTTTCTTT

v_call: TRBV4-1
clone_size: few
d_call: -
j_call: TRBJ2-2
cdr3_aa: CASSPTAGPRNTGELFF
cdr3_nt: TGCGCCAGCAGCCCAACCGCCGGGCCAAGAAATACCGGGGAGCTGTTTTTT

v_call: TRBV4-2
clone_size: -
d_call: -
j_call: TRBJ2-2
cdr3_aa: CASSQPDTPGELFF
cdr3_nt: TGTGCCAGCAGCCAACCTGACACTCCCGGGGAGCTGTTTTTT

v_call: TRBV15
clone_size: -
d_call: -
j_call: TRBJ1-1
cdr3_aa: CATSRGNRMNTEAFF
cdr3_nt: TGTGCCACCAGCAGAGGGAATAGGATGAACACTGAAGCTTTCTTT

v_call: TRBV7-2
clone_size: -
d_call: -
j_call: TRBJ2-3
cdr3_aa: CASSAGRYTDTQYF
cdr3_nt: TGTGCCAGCAGCGCTGGCCGATACACAGATACGCAGTATTTT

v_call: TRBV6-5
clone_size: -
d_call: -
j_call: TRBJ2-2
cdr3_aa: CASSYWRSATGELFF
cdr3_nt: TGTGCCAGCAGTTACTGGCGGTCGGCCACCGGGGAGCTGTTTTTT

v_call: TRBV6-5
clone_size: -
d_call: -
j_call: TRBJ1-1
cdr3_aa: CASSYWAREGVAEAFF
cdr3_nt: TGTGCCAGCAGTTACTGGGCCCGCGAGGGTGTCGCTGAAGCTTTCTTT

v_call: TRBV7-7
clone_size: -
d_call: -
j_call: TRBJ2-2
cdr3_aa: CASSLALGRGTTGELFF
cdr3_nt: TGTGCTAGCAGCTTAGCTCTTGGCCGGGGGACAACCGGGGAGCTGTTTTTT

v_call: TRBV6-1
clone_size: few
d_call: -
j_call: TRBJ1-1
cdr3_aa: CASMRTVNTEAFF
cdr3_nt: TGTGCCAGCATGAGGACAGTGAACACTGAAGCTTTCTTT

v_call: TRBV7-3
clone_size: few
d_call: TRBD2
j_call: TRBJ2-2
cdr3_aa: CASSSRTSGGTGELFF
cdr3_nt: TGTGCCAGCAGCTCAAGGACTAGCGGGGGAACCGGGGAGCTGTTTTTT

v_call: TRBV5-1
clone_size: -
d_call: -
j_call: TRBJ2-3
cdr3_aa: CASSLESWVSDTQYF
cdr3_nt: TGCGCCAGCAGCTTGGAGAGCTGGGTTTCAGATACGCAGTATTTT

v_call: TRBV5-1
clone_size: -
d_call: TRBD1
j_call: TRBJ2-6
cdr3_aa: CASSPMPGQGDNVLTF
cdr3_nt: TGCGCCAGCAGCCCAATGCCGGGACAGGGAGACAACGTCCTGACTTTC

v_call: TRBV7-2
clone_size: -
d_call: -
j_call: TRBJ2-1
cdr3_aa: CASSPRTHNEQFF
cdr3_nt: TGTGCCAGCAGCCCACGGACGCACAATGAGCAGTTCTTC

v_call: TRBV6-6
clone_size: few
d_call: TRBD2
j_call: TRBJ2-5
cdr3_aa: CASSYLAGGRQETQYF
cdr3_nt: TGTGCCAGCAGTTACTTAGCGGGGGGCCGGCAAGAGACCCAGTACTTC

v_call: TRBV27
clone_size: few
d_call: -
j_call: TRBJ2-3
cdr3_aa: CASSLDQKYTDTQYF
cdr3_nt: TGTGCCAGCAGTTTAGACCAGAAGTACACAGATACGCAGTATTTT

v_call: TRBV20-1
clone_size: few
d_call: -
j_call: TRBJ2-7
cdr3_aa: CSARDGQLREQYF
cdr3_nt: TGCAGTGCTAGAGACGGCCAGTTACGCGAGCAGTACTTC

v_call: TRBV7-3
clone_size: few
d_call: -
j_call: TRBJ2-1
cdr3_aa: CASSPRAGGVNEQFF
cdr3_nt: TGTGCCAGCAGCCCACGGGCAGGGGGGGTAAATGAGCAGTTCTTC

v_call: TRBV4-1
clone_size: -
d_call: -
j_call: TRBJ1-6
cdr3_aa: CASRGIQGYNSPLHF
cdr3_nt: TGCGCCAGCAGGGGTATACAGGGTTATAATTCACCCCTCCACTTT

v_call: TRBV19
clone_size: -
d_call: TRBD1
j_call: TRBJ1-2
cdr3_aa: CASSTRGKSYTF
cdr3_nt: TGTGCCAGTAGTACCAGGGGGAAGAGCTACACCTTC

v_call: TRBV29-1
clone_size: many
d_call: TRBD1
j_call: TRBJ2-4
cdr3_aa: CSVERDRGNIQYF
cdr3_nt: TGCAGCGTTGAAAGGGACAGGGGAAACATTCAGTACTTC

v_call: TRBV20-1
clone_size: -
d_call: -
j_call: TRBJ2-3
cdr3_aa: CSARVVTGSGTQYF
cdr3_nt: TGCAGTGCTAGAGTCGTCACCGGGTCTGGTACGCAGTATTTT

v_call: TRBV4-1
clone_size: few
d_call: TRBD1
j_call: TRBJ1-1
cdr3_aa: CASSQGWTGLEAFF
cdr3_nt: TGCGCCAGCAGCCAAGGATGGACAGGGCTTGAAGCTTTCTTT

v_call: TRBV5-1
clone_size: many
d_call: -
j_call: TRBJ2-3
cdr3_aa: CASSPIVRDTQYF
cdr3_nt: TGCGCCAGCAGCCCTATAGTACGGGATACGCAGTATTTT